One sample yielded the 30 T cell receptor beta chains listed below, sequenced in a study of blood T cell repertoires in COVID-19. The data were produced by immunoSEQ multiplex PCR, yet TCRdb's version contains in-frame clones alone and is incomplete. This table holds 200,000 to 250,000 clones, 75% to 90% found once. The material sequenced was peripheral blood. The receptors derive from a woman in her seventies with COVID-19, enrolled during active disease.

This clone was observed once. J is TRBJ2-3 and V is TRBV11-1; D not certain. V was pared by 5 bases and J by 6 bases, with 18 bases between. This CDR3 has 15 residues. CDR1 is SGHAT and CDR2 is FQDESV in the germline V gene (reference sequence). The CDR3 DNA follows: TGTGCCAGCAGCATACGACTCCTAGATTACGATACGCAGTATTTT. This codes for CASSIRLLDYDTQYF.

This rearrangement joins TRBV10-2 to TRBJ2-7; no reliable D call. Trimming took 3 bases from V and 5 from J, leaving 5 bases between them. Germline values: CDR1 WSHSY, CDR2 SAAADI. The length of the CDR3 is 11 residues. CDR3 sequence (DNA): TGCGCCAGCAGTGAACAGAACGAGCAGTACTTC. As protein: CASSEQNEQYF.

V is TRBV7-2 and J is TRBJ2-7; 11 bases line up with TRBD2. Trimming at V came to 1 base and at J to 4 bases, leaving 3 bases not matched to a gene. Germline assignment: CDR1 SGHTA and CDR2 FQGNSA. The CDR3 totals 15 residues. CDR3: CASSLGLAGGYEQYF. The DNA of the CDR3 is TGTGCCAGCAGCTTAGGTTTAGCGGGAGGGTACGAGCAGTACTTC.

V usage is TRBV27 and J usage is TRBJ2-3; a possible D gene is TRBD2 (6 bases). The CDR3 is 15 residues long. Germline-derived CDR1 and CDR2 are MNHEY and SMNVEV (reference sequence). Trimming shortened V by 5 bases and J by 1 base, and 13 bases separated the two germline ends. As DNA, the CDR3 is TGTGCCAGCAGTCCATGGACTACCGGCACAGATACGCAGTATTTT. Residues: CASSPWTTGTDTQYF.

This chain uses TRBV28 with TRBJ2-7, with 10 positions matching TRBD2. V shed 7 bases and J 7 bases; nucleotides not matched to a gene: 7. The CDR3 spans 13 residues. Germline-derived CDR1 and CDR2 are MDHEN and SYDVKM. The CDR3 DNA is TGTGCCAGCACGACTAGCGGGTGGGAAGAGCAGTACTTC. This codes for CASTTSGWEEQYF.

The chain recombines TRBV4-2 with TRBJ2-5; 11 bases fit TRBD2. Germline V gene data show CDR1 as LGHNA and CDR2 as YNFKEQ. Trimming removed 0 bases from V and 4 bases from J; junction bases left unmatched: 4. The CDR3 is made up of 16 amino acids. The CDR3 loop is CASSQDTLAGGETQYF. CDR3 coding DNA: TGTGCCAGCAGCCAAGATACCCTAGCGGGAGGAGAGACCCAGTACTTC.

This clone has only a few counts. Distinct nucleotide sequences in the sample also encode this CDR3. The genes are TRBV7-2 and TRBJ2-1; TRBD2 matches at 10 bases. The germline CDR1 and CDR2 sequences are SGHTA and FQGNSA. V gave up 1 base and J gave up 3 bases; unmatched junction bases: 0. This CDR3 has 15 residues. This chain's CDR3 is CASSLGTSGYNEQFF. The CDR3 nucleotides are TGTGCCAGCAGCTTAGGGACTAGCGGCTACAATGAGCAGTTCTTC. Variable domain in full (rest from reference TRBV7-2 and TRBJ2-1): GAGVSQSPSNKVTEKGKDVELRCDPISGHTALYWYRQSLGQGLEFLIYFQGNSAPDKSGLPSDRFSAERTGGSVSTLTIQRTQQEDSAVYLCASSLGTSGYNEQFFGPGTRLTVL.

This clone was recorded a few times. The rearrangement joins TRBV6-5 to TRBJ1-4; TRBD1 is a possible D gene (5 bases). CDR1 and CDR2 from the germline V gene are MNHEY and SVGAGI. The CDR3 covers 15 residues. Trimming removed 2 bases at V and 7 bases at J, with 14 bases between. The CDR3 coding sequence is TGTGCCAGCAGTTACCGGGGGGTTAGCCTTGAAAAACTGTTTTTT. Its translation is CASSYRGVSLEKLFF.

This clone showed up many times. This rearrangement joins TRBV2 to TRBJ1-1; unclear D gene. The V gene's germline CDR1 is SNHLY and CDR2 FYNNEI. The length of the CDR3 is 13 residues. V lost 7 bases to trimming and J lost 0 bases, with 9 bases between them. CDR3 nucleotide sequence: TGTGCCAGCAAGGGCGGGATGAACACTGAAGCTTTCTTT. It encodes CASKGGMNTEAFF.

This chain links TRBV10-3 with TRBJ1-1, with D maybe TRBD1 (6 bases). The CDR3 runs to 14 residues. Trimming shortened V by 6 bases and J by 0 bases, and 11 bases separated the two germline ends. Germline V gene sequence: CDR1 ENHRY, CDR2 SYGVKD. The CDR3 loop is CAIRWDIVNTEAFF. The DNA of the CDR3 is TGTGCCATCAGGTGGGACATAGTGAACACTGAAGCTTTCTTT.

The J gene is TRBJ2-3, the V gene TRBV28; TRBD2 matches 8 bases. The CDR3 consists of 16 residues. Per the germline V gene, CDR1 is MDHEN and CDR2 is SYDVKM. V was pared by 6 bases and J by 6 bases, with 14 bases of the junction left unmatched. The CDR3 DNA follows: TGTGCCAGCAGCCCCATAGGAGCGGGGGTGAGTGATACGCAGTATTTT. It encodes CASSPIGAGVSDTQYF.

The chain joins TRBV7-2 to TRBJ2-3, with D possibly TRBD2 on 5 matching bases. Germline CDR1 SGHTA, CDR2 FQGNSA. V lost 6 bases to trimming and J lost 6 bases, with 19 bases between them. The CDR3 covers 15 residues. CDR3 DNA: TGTGCCAGCAGTCGGAAGGGTGGGCGAGGGGATACGCAGTATTTT. Amino acids: CASSRKGGRGDTQYF.

V is TRBV2 and J is TRBJ1-5; TRBD1 aligns across 9 bases. J lost 5 bases, V lost 6 bases, and 8 bases had no gene match. Germline loops: CDR1 SNHLY, CDR2 FYNNEI. The length of the CDR3 is 15 residues. The CDR3 loop is CASRFYRQGDQPQHF. The DNA of the CDR3 is TGTGCCAGCAGGTTTTACCGACAGGGGGATCAGCCCCAGCATTTT. The full variable domain, in which reference TRBV2 and TRBJ1-5 provide the parts outside the CDR3, is EPEVTQTPSHQVTQMGQEVILRCVPISNHLYFYWYRQILGQKVEFLVSFYNNEISEKSEIFDDQFSVERPDGSNFTLKIRSTKLEDSAMYFCASRFYRQGDQPQHFGDGTRLSIL.

The V call is TRBV7-2, the J call TRBJ1-5; D gene uncertain. Germline V lookup: CDR1 SGHTA, CDR2 FQGNSA. Trimming left V 1 base short and J 6 bases short, with 10 bases between. The CDR3 has 14 amino acids. The CDR3 spells CASSLVKESQPQHF. The CDR3 nucleotides are TGTGCCAGCAGCTTAGTTAAGGAGTCTCAGCCCCAGCATTTT.

The sample holds a few counts of this clone. CDR3 DNA: TGTGCCATCAGCGACAGGCCCTTAGGCACCATATATTTT. Residues: CAISDRPLGTIYF. The chain recombines TRBV10-3 with TRBJ1-3, with D maybe TRBD1 (6 bases). Trimming took off 6 bases at V and 9 bases at J, with 15 bases between the two ends. The CDR3 runs 13 residues. Germline V gene sequence: CDR1 ENHRY, CDR2 SYGVKD.

This clone has just one count. The chain has TRBV5-4 and TRBJ2-2; D gene unclear. The germline V gene has CDR1 SGHNT and CDR2 YYREEE (reference sequence). V was clipped by 3 bases and J by 1 base, with 10 bases between them. CDR3 size: 15 residues. CDR3 protein: CASSSPAGNTGELFF. The CDR3 DNA reads TGTGCCAGCAGCTCTCCGGCAGGGAACACCGGGGAGCTGTTTTTT.

The V and J genes are TRBV9 and TRBJ2-2; 13 positions agree with TRBD2. V gave up 4 bases and J gave up 2 bases; unmatched junction bases: 8. Germline CDR1 SGDLS, CDR2 YYNGEE. This CDR3 is 18 amino acids long. The CDR3 reads CASSPRTSGSLNTGELFF. CDR3 DNA sequence: TGTGCCAGCAGCCCGCGGACTAGCGGGAGCCTTAACACCGGGGAGCTGTTTTTT.

The chain combines TRBV5-1 with TRBJ1-2; 8 nucleotides align to TRBD1. The V and J ends lost 8 bases and 8 bases, in that order; junction bases with no gene match: 8. Germline V gene sequence: CDR1 SGHRS, CDR2 YFSETQ. The CDR3 covers 12 residues. CDR3 residues: CASQQGERGYTF. CDR3 coding DNA: TGCGCCAGTCAACAGGGGGAGAGAGGCTACACCTTC.

The chain carries TRBV9 and TRBJ2-3; TRBD1 aligns across 9 bases. CDR3 length: 16 residues. The germline V gene has CDR1 SGDLS and CDR2 YYNGEE. J was trimmed by 3 bases and V by 0 bases; bases with no gene match: 5. The CDR3 sequence: CASSVAGQGGTDTQYF. The DNA for the CDR3 is TGTGCCAGCAGCGTAGCGGGACAGGGCGGGACAGATACGCAGTATTTT.

The V call is TRBV5-1, the J call TRBJ2-7; TRBD2 might be the D (6 bases). V shed 0 bases and J shed 7 bases, with 14 bases lying between them. Germline lookup yields CDR1 SGHRS and CDR2 YFSETQ. The CDR3 spans 14 residues. The CDR3 reads CASSLGDSPIEQYF. CDR3 bases: TGCGCCAGCAGCTTGGGGGACTCGCCCATAGAGCAGTACTTC.

The rearrangement links TRBV28 to TRBJ1-2; TRBD1 is a possible D gene (5 bases). Trimming took 5 bases from V and 2 from J, leaving 9 bases between them. Per the germline V gene, CDR1 is MDHEN and CDR2 is SYDVKM. The CDR3 consists of 13 residues. The CDR3 coding sequence is TGTGCCAGCAGTGGCGCAGGGAACTATGGCTACACCTTC. Translated: CASSGAGNYGYTF.

A few counts support this clone. CDR3: CASSLISGNTEAFF. The CDR3 nucleotides are TGTGCCAGCAGCTTAATTTCGGGGAACACTGAAGCTTTCTTT. The V gene is TRBV7-2, the J gene TRBJ1-1; D gene unclear. V lost 2 bases and J lost 1, with 8 bases in between. The CDR3 covers 14 residues. Germline lookup yields CDR1 SGHTA and CDR2 FQGNSA.

In its sample, this clone was seen many times. V gene TRBV2 combines with J gene TRBJ1-5; perhaps TRBD1 as D (5 bases). The ends were cut back, 6 bases at V and 0 bases at J, with 9 bases in the middle. This CDR3 has 14 amino acids. Germline-derived CDR1 and CDR2 are SNHLY and FYNNEI. CDR3 DNA sequence: TGTGCCAGCAGGGAGGGACTTAGCAATCAGCCCCAGCATTTT. It is translated as CASREGLSNQPQHF.

This chain's CDR3 is CAGPRGTSPYEQYF. For the CDR3, the DNA is TGTGCCGGTCCCCGGGGGACGTCGCCCTACGAGCAGTACTTC. The V gene is TRBV19, the J gene TRBJ2-7; TRBD2 is a possible D gene (6 bases). The CDR3 consists of 14 residues. Germline V CDR1 and CDR2: LNHDA, SQIVND (reference sequence). Trimming took 11 bases from V and 2 from J, leaving 19 bases between them.

The V call is TRBV5-1, the J call TRBJ2-3; a possible D gene is TRBD2 (7 bases). This CDR3 is built from 14 residues. V lost 0 bases and J lost 5, with 10 bases in between. CDR1 is SGHRS and CDR2 is YFSETQ in the germline V gene. The CDR3: CASSLAGGRDTQYF. The CDR3 DNA reads TGCGCCAGCAGCTTGGCCGGGGGGCGAGATACGCAGTATTTT.

In this sample, this clone turned up once. The rearrangement uses TRBV19 and TRBJ1-6; 10 bases match TRBD1. Germline V CDR1 and CDR2: LNHDA, SQIVND (reference sequence). CDR3 size: 15 residues. V trimming: 6 bases; J trimming: 7 bases; junction bases outside the gene matches: 6. CDR3 loop: CASRETGQGNSPLHF. The DNA for the CDR3 is TGTGCCAGTAGAGAGACGGGACAGGGGAATTCACCCCTCCACTTT. The full variable domain, with the rest looked up from reference TRBV19 and TRBJ1-6, is DGGITQSPKYLFRKEGQNVTLSCEQNLNHDAMYWYRQDPGQGLRLIYYSQIVNDFQKGDIAEGYSVSREKKESFPLTVTSAQKNPTAFYLCASRETGQGNSPLHFGNGTRLTVT.

CDR3 coding DNA: TGTGCCAGCTCACCTCTGACTAGCGGGAGCCAAGATACGCAGTATTTT. Amino acid sequence: CASSPLTSGSQDTQYF. The gene calls are TRBV18 and TRBJ2-3, with 12 bases fitting TRBD2. This CDR3 comprises 16 residues. V shed 3 bases, J shed 5 bases, and the junction held 6 bases outside the gene matches. Germline V CDR1 and CDR2: KGHSH, LQKENI. The whole variable domain, remainder taken from reference TRBV18 and TRBJ2-3, is NAGVMQNPRHLVRRRGQEARLRCSPMKGHSHVYWYRQLPEEGLKFMVYLQKENIIDESGMPKERFSAEFPKEGPSILRIQQVVRGDSAAYFCASSPLTSGSQDTQYFGPGTRLTVL.

V gene TRBV5-1 combines with J gene TRBJ1-1, with D maybe TRBD1 (5 bases). This CDR3 is built from 14 residues. Germline V gene lookup returns CDR1 SGHRS and CDR2 YFSETQ. V gave up 3 bases and J gave up 1 base, with 10 bases separating them. CDR3 amino acids: CASSSWGGNTEAFF. The CDR3 DNA sequence: TGCGCCAGCAGCTCCTGGGGGGGGAACACTGAAGCTTTCTTT.

This chain joins TRBV20-1 and TRBJ2-5; 7 bases agree with TRBD1. Losses at the gene ends were 8 bases for V and 3 bases for J; bases not matched to a gene: 3. CDR1 is DFQATT, CDR2 SNEGSKA, per germline (reference sequence). The CDR3 has 11 amino acids. CDR3 sequence (DNA): TGCAGTTCTACAGGGGAAGAGACCCAGTACTTC. Its protein is CSSTGEETQYF.

The chain couples TRBV2 to TRBJ2-2; D uncertain. CDR3 length equals 13 residues. The V end lost 7 bases, the J end lost 5 bases, and 11 bases lay between the germline ends. Looked up from germline, CDR1 is SNHLY and CDR2 is FYNNEI. CDR3 DNA: TGTGCCAGCACCCCGAGTTTGACCGGGGAGCTGTTTTTT. Its translation: CASTPSLTGELFF.